The T cell receptor (beta chain) described here comes from a study of HIV-infected patients and healthy controls. Reverse transcription used around 500 ng RNA and constant-region primers for alpha and beta. Separate chain-specific third strand synthesis with multiplexing indices produced the alpha and beta libraries. One primer pair amplified all rearrangements per chain; each cDNA got molecular barcodes. The SP2 site served as the priming point for second strand synthesis. TCRdb analysed the 5' RACE reads with MiXCR anew, one entry per CDR3 protein. The sample lists approximately 25,000 distinct CDR3 sequences; 8.5% to 9% were seen once. Many counts were recorded for this clonotype. The target antigen is unknown. No cell fractionation was done, so the repertoire covers all unsorted peripheral blood T cells. The RNA source was a roughly 2.3 ml peripheral blood draw. Regarding the study as a whole: Mean usage of eight alpha and eight beta V genes differed significantly in HIV-infected patients versus controls.

The sequenced sample was blood. This receptor was taken from an adult in good health.

The CDR3 protein is CASSIGGGPQHF. CDR3 DNA sequence: TGTGCCAGTAGTATAGGAGGGGGCCCCCAGCATTTT. V usage is TRBV19 and J usage is TRBJ1-5; TRBD1 aligns across 7 bases. CDR1 and CDR2 from the germline V gene are LNHDA and SQIVND (reference sequence). J gave up 10 bases and V 1 base, and 1 base lay outside the gene matches. The CDR3 extends over 12 amino acids.